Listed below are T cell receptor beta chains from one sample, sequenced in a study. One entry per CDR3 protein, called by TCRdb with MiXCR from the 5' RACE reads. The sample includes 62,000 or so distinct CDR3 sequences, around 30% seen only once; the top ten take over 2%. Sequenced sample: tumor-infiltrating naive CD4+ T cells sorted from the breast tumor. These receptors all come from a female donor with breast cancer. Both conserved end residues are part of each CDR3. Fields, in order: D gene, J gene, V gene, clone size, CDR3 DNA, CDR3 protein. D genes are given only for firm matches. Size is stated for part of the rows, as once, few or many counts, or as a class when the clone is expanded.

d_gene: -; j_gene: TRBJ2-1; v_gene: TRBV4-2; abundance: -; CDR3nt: TGTGCCAGCAGCCAAGGGCCCAGAGACAATGAGCAGTTCTTC; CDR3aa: CASSQGPRDNEQFF
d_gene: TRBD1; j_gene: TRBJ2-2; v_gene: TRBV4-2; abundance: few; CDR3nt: TGTGCCCGCAGCCAAGTCTCACAGGGGGACACCGGGGAGCTGTTTTTT; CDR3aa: CARSQVSQGDTGELFF
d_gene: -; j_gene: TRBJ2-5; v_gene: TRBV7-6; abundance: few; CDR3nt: TGTGCCAGCAGCTTTGACGGGGCGGGCAAGACCCAGTACTTC; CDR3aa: CASSFDGAGKTQYF
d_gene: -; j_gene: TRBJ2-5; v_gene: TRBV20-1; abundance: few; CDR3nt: TGCAGTGCTGCCTGGGGGGCCCAAACAATAGAGACCCAGTACTTC; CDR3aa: CSAAWGAQTIETQYF
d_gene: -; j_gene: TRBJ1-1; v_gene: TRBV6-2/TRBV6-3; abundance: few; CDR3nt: TGTGCCAGCAGCAAGGAAGTATTCACTGAAGCTTTCTTT; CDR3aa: CASSKEVFTEAFF
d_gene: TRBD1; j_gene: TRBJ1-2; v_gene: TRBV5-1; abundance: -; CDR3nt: TGCGCCAGCAGCGGGACGACAGGGGCTAACTATGGCTACACCTTC; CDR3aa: CASSGTTGANYGYTF
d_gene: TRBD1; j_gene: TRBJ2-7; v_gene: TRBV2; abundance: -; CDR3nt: TGTGCCAGCAGTGAAGCGGGGACAGGGGGTTCCTACGAGCAGTACTTC; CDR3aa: CASSEAGTGGSYEQYF
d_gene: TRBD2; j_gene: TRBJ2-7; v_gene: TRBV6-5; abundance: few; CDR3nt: TGTGCCAGCAGTTACTCGCCGGGGGGTAAGCAGTACTTC; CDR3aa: CASSYSPGGKQYF
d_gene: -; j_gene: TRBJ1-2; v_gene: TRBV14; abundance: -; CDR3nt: TGTGCCAGCAGCCCCCTTGGGAGGGTACGAGGCTGCACCTTC; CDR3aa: CASSPLGRVRGCTF
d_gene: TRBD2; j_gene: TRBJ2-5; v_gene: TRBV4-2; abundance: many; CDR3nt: TGTGCCAGCAGCCCCCGAGCGGGGGCCGTCCAAGAGACCCAGTACTTC; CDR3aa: CASSPRAGAVQETQYF
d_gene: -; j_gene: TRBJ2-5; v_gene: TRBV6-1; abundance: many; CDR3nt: TGTGCCAGCAGTGAATATCAAGCCATCACCCTCGGGACCCAGTACTTC; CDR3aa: CASSEYQAITLGTQYF
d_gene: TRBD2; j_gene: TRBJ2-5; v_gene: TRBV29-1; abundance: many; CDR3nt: TGCAGCGTTGAAGATCGACGGGCGGGGGTCCAAGAGACCCAGTACTTC; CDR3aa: CSVEDRRAGVQETQYF
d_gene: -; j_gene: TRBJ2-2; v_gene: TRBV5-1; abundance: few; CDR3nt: TGCACCAGCAGCTTCGGACAGCGAAACACCGGGGAGCTGTTTTTT; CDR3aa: CTSSFGQRNTGELFF
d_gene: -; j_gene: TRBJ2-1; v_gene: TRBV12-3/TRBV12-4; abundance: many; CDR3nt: TGTGCCAGCAGTGGGGACCAAGTTCAGTTCTTC; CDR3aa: CASSGDQVQFF
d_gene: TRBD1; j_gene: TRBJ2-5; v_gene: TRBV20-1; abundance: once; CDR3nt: TGCGGTGCTACCGAAGGACAGGGGGGTATGACCCAGTACTTC; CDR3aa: CGATEGQGGMTQYF
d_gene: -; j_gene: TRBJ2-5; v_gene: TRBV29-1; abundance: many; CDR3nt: TGCAGCGTTGAAGGGGGTAGCAGGGAGACCCAGTACTTC; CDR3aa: CSVEGGSRETQYF
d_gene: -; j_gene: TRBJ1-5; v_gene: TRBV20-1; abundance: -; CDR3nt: TGCAGTGCTAGGAGCGAGGCGGGTCAGCCCCAGCATTTT; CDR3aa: CSARSEAGQPQHF
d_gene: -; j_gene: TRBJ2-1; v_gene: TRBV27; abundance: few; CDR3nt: TGTGCCACCAGGGGGGATACCTATGAGCAGTTCTTC; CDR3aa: CATRGDTYEQFF
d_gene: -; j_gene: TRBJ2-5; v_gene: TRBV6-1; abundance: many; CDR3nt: TGTGCCAGCAGTGAATTAAGCCAAGAGACCCAGTACTTC; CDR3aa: CASSELSQETQYF
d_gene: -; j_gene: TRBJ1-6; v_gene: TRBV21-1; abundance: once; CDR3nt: TGTGCCAGCAGCAAAGTTCGGGACAGGGGGCCGTGTAATTCACCCCTCCACTTT; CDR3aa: CASSKVRDRGPCNSPLHF
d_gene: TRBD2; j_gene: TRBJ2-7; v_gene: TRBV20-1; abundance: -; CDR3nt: TGCAGTGCTATAGCGGGAGTAGAGCAGTACTTC; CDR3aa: CSAIAGVEQYF
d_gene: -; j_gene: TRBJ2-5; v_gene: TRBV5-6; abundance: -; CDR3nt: TGTGCCAGCAGCCTGAGGAGCGGGGAGACCCAGTACTTC; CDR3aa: CASSLRSGETQYF
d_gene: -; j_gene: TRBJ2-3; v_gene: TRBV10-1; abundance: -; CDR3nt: TGCGCCAGCAGTGAGTACAAGAGAAGCACAGATACGCAGTATTTT; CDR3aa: CASSEYKRSTDTQYF
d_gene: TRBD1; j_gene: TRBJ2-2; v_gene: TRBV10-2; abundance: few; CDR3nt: TGCGCCAGCAGACGACAGGGTTGGGGCGGGGAGCTGTTTTTT; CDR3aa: CASRRQGWGGELFF
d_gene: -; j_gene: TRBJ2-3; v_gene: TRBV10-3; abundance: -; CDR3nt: TGTGCCATCAGTGAGGGACGGGGACATACTGCAGATACGCAGTATTTT; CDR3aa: CAISEGRGHTADTQYF
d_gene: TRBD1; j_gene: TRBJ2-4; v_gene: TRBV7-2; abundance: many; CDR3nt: TGTGCCAGCAGCTCGGACAGGCGGAACATTCAGTACTTC; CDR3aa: CASSSDRRNIQYF
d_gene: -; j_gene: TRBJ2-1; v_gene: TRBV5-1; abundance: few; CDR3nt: TGCGCCAGCAGCTTCACAGGGATGGATACCCATGAGCAGTTCTTC; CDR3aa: CASSFTGMDTHEQFF
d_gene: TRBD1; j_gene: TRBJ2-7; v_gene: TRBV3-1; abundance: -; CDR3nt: TGTGCCAACAGCCAAGATCCGGGACAGTCCTACGAGCAGTACTTC; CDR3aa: CANSQDPGQSYEQYF
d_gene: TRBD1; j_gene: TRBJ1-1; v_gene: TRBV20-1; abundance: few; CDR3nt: TGCAGTGTGGGGACAGGGCTGAACACTGAAGCTTTCTTT; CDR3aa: CSVGTGLNTEAFF
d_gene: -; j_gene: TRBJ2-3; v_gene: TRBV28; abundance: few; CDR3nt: TGTGCCAGCAATAAGCAGGGGTTGTCTAGCACAGATACGCAGTATTTT; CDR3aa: CASNKQGLSSTDTQYF
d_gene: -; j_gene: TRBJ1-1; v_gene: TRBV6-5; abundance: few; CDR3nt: TGTGCCAGCAGCCTTAAGGGACGGCTTGAAGCTTTCTTT; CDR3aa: CASSLKGRLEAFF
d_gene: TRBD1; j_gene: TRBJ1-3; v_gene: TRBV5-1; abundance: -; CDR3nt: TGCGCCAGCAGTCCTCAGGGGGCTGGAAACACCATATATTTT; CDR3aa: CASSPQGAGNTIYF
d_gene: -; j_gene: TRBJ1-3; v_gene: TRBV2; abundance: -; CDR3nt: TGTGCCAGCTCTCCAACCACCCGGACCGTCTCTGGAAACACCATATATTTT; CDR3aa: CASSPTTRTVSGNTIYF
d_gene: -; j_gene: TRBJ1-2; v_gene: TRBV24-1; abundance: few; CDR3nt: TGTGCCACCAGTGCCGCCGGACTCTCAAACTATGGCTACACCTTC; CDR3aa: CATSAAGLSNYGYTF
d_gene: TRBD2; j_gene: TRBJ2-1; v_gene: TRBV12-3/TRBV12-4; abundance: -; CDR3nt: TGTGCCAGCAGCACCCGTGGCGGGCTAGCGGGTGCGGCTGAGCAGTTCTTC; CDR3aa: CASSTRGGLAGAAEQFF
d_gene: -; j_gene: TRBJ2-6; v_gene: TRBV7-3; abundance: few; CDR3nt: TGTGCCAGCAGCCGGGACGGTTCCTCTGGGGCCAACGTCCTGACTTTC; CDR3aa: CASSRDGSSGANVLTF
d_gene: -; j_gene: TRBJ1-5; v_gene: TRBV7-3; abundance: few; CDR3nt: TGTGCCAGCAGCTTTTCAGTTGGCAATCAGCCCCAGCATTTT; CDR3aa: CASSFSVGNQPQHF
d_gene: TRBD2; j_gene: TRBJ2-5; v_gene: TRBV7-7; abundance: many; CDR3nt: TGTGCTAGCAGCTTAGGGAGGGTCGAGACCCAGTACTTC; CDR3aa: CASSLGRVETQYF
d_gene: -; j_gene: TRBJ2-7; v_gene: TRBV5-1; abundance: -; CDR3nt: TGCGCCAGCAGCCCGTCGGAAGGAAGCTCCTACGAGCAGTACTTC; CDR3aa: CASSPSEGSSYEQYF
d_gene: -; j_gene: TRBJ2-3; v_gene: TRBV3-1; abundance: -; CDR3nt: TGTGCCAGCAGCCTCGTGCCAGCGGGTAGCACAGATACGCAGTATTTT; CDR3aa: CASSLVPAGSTDTQYF
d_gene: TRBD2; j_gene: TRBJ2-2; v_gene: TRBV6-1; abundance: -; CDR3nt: TGTGCCAGCACTGGACTAGCGGGGGGGCGTACCGGGGAGCTGTTTTTT; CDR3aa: CASTGLAGGRTGELFF
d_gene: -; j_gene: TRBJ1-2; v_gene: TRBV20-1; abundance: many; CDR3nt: TGCAGTGCTTCCCGTGAAGGCGGCTACACCTTC; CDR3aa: CSASREGGYTF
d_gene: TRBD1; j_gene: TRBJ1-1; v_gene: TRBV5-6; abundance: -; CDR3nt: TGTGCCAGCATCCTTTGGGGTACAGGGGGCACTGAAGCTTTCTTT; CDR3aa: CASILWGTGGTEAFF
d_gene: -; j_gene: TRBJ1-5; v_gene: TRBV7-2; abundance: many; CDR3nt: TGTGCCAGCAGCTTAGTTGGGGCAGGCGGTCAGCCCCAGCATTTT; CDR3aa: CASSLVGAGGQPQHF
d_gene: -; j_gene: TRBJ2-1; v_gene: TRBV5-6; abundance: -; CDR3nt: TGTGCCAGCAGCTTGGTGGCGACGAGCTCCTACAATGAGCAGTTCTTC; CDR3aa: CASSLVATSSYNEQFF
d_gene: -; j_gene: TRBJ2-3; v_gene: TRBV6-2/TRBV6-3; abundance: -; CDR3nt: TGTGCCAGCAGTTACTCAGAAATATCGGGGCTTTCGGATACGCAGTATTTT; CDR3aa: CASSYSEISGLSDTQYF
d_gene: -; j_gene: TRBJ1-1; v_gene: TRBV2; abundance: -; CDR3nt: TGTGCCAGCAGTGAGGGGTACACTGAAGCTTTCTTT; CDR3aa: CASSEGYTEAFF
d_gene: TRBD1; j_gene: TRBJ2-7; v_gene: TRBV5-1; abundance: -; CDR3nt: TGCGCCAGCAGCGAGATCTACAGGGGGCCCGAGCAGTACTTC; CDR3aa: CASSEIYRGPEQYF
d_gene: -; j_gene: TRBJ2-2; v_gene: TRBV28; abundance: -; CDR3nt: TGTGCCATTGCGTCCGGGACAGTGAACACCGGGGGGCTGTTTTTT; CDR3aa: CAIASGTVNTGGLFF
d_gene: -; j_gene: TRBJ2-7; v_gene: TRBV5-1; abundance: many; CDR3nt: TGCGCCAGCAGCTTGGCTGGGACGAATTTTTACGAGCAGTACTTC; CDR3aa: CASSLAGTNFYEQYF
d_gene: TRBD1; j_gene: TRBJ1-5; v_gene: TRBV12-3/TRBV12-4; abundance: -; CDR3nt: TGTGCCAGCAGTGGCCCAGGGGGGGGTGGACAGCCCCAGCATTTT; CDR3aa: CASSGPGGGGQPQHF
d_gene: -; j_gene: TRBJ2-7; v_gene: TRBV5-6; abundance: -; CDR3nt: TGTGCCAGCAGCTTGGGGGAGGCTAGACGGGCCCCCTACTACGAGCAGTACTTC; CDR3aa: CASSLGEARRAPYYEQYF
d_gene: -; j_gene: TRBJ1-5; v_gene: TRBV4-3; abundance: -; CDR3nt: TGCGCCAGCAGCCAAGACCTGATTCAGCCCCGGCATTTT; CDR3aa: CASSQDLIQPRHF
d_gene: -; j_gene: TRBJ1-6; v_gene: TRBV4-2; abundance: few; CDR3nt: TGTGCCAGCAGCCAAGACGGGGAAATCGGGCCCCTCCACTTT; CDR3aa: CASSQDGEIGPLHF